The 29 T cell receptor beta chains below come from one sample, sequenced in a study of blood T cell repertoires in COVID-19. Using immunoSEQ multiplex PCR, the repertoire was profiled, and TCRdb retains in-frame clones only, with some absent. The data show 150,000 to 160,000 clones, with more than 85% seen just once and around 2.5% held by the top ten. Specimen: peripheral blood. These receptors were obtained from a woman between 65 and 79 years old with acute or convalescent COVID-19.

The V call is TRBV11-1, the J call TRBJ2-1; perhaps TRBD2 as D (5 bases). V was shortened by 4 bases and J by 4 bases, with 14 bases between the two germline ends. The CDR3 covers 15 residues. CDR1 is SGHAT, CDR2 FQDESV, per germline (reference sequence). This chain's CDR3 is CASSSSPRTYNEQFF. The CDR3 DNA follows: TGTGCCAGCAGCTCCTCTCCAAGGACTTACAATGAGCAGTTCTTC. Filled out from reference TRBV11-1 and TRBJ2-1, the complete variable domain reads EAEVAQSPRYKITEKSQAVAFWCDPISGHATLYWYRQILGQGPELLVQFQDESVVDDSQLPKDRFSAERLKGVDSTLKIQPAELGDSAMYLCASSSSPRTYNEQFFGPGTRLTVL.

The chain employs TRBV3-1 (or the pseudogene TRBV3-2) and TRBJ1-5; TRBD1 agrees at 8 bases. This CDR3 comprises 17 residues. The germline V gene has CDR1 LGHDT and CDR2 YNNKEL (reference sequence). V lost 1 base to trimming and J lost 3 bases; unmatched junction nucleotides: 8. CDR3 sequence: CASSQAYGTGINQPQHF. The CDR3 DNA reads as TGTGCCAGCAGCCAAGCCTACGGGACAGGTATCAATCAGCCCCAGCATTTT.

To note about this clone: The same CDR3 also results from other DNA sequences found in this sample. This sequence joins TRBV5-1 and TRBJ2-3; TRBD2 matches 11 bases. The germline V gene encodes CDR1 SGHRS and CDR2 YFSETQ. The CDR3 runs 14 residues. J gave up 1 base and V 5 bases, and 0 bases lay outside the gene matches. The CDR3 here is CASRGLAGTDTQYF. CDR3 bases: TGCGCCAGCAGGGGACTAGCGGGCACAGATACGCAGTATTTT. Variable domain in full (rest from reference TRBV5-1 and TRBJ2-3): KAGVTQTPRYLIKTRGQQVTLSCSPISGHRSVSWYQQTPGQGLQFLFEYFSETQRNKGNFPGRFSGRQFSNSRSEMNVSTLELGDSALYLCASRGLAGTDTQYFGPGTRLTVL.

The CDR3 DNA sequence: TGTGCCAGCAGCCCACAGGGGGAGGTTGGAAACACCATATATTTT. Protein: CASSPQGEVGNTIYF. This chain joins TRBV11-2 and TRBJ1-3; 8 nucleotides align to TRBD1. The CDR3 totals 15 residues. Unmatched junction bases numbered 6, after V lost 5 bases and J lost 3 bases. The germline V gene encodes CDR1 SGHAT and CDR2 FQNNGV.

V usage is TRBV9 and J usage is TRBJ2-6; D possibly corresponds to TRBD1 (6 bases). Germline V gene lookup returns CDR1 SGDLS and CDR2 YYNGEE. With 3 bases removed from V and 3 bases from J, the gap between germline ends came to 13 bases. This CDR3 spans 16 amino acids. The CDR3 sequence is CASSDNREHGANVLTF. The CDR3 DNA is TGTGCCAGCAGCGACAACAGGGAGCATGGGGCCAACGTCCTGACTTTC.

The V and J genes are TRBV2 and TRBJ2-5; 8 bases are a match to TRBD2. CDR1 and CDR2 (germline): SNHLY, FYNNEI. Trimming at V came to 7 bases and at J to 2 bases, leaving 6 bases not matched to a gene. CDR3 length equals 14 residues. The CDR3 DNA sequence: TGTGCCAGCAAAGGGACTAGAACTCAAGAGACCCAGTACTTC. Translation gives CASKGTRTQETQYF.

V usage is TRBV7-2 and J usage is TRBJ2-7; TRBD1 matches at 10 bases. The germline V gene encodes CDR1 SGHTA and CDR2 FQGNSA. V shed 5 bases, J shed 4 bases, and the junction held 8 bases outside the gene matches. This CDR3 has 15 amino acids. CDR3 region: CASSARDRGEYEQYF. The CDR3 DNA sequence: TGTGCCAGCAGCGCACGGGACAGGGGAGAGTACGAGCAGTACTTC.

The J gene is TRBJ2-5, the V gene TRBV5-1; the match to TRBD2 covers 9 bases. The J segment lost 2 bases and the V segment lost 3 bases, leaving 11 bases of the junction unmatched. The CDR3 consists of 17 residues. Germline V CDR1 and CDR2: SGHRS, YFSETQ. CDR3 DNA: TGCGCCAGCAGCTCCGGGGGTAGCGGGGGTTCTCAAGAGACCCAGTACTTC. Translating gives CASSSGGSGGSQETQYF.

This sequence joins TRBV6-5 and TRBJ1-2; D is undetermined. CDR3 size: 13 residues. Deletions cut 5 bases from V and 6 bases from J, with 13 bases between. Germline V gene sequence: CDR1 MNHEY, CDR2 SVGAGI. The CDR3 sequence: CASSRRTVDGYTF. The DNA of the CDR3 is TGTGCCAGCAGTCGGAGGACTGTAGATGGCTACACCTTC.

The V and J genes are TRBV7-2 and TRBJ2-3; 7 nucleotides agree with TRBD2. The CDR3 length is 15 residues. Germline V CDR1 and CDR2: SGHTA, FQGNSA. After removal of 5 bases from V and 7 bases from J, the junction contained 12 bases not matched to a gene. This CDR3 reads CASSTPPTGGNTQYF. The CDR3 DNA reads TGTGCCAGCAGCACCCCCCCAACGGGGGGAAATACGCAGTATTTT.

The rearrangement links TRBV5-4 to TRBJ2-1; 9 bases align to TRBD1. The CDR3 contains 15 residues. Per the germline V gene, CDR1 is SGHNT and CDR2 is YYREEE (reference sequence). V lost 1 base to trimming and J lost 3 bases; unmatched junction nucleotides: 2. Here the CDR3 DNA reads TGTGCCAGCAGCTTGACAGGGGGCGTCTACAATGAGCAGTTCTTC. Protein product: CASSLTGGVYNEQFF.

V is TRBV3-1 (or the pseudogene TRBV3-2) and J is TRBJ1-2; D may be TRBD1 (6 bases). Per the germline V gene, CDR1 is LGHDT and CDR2 is YNNKEL (reference sequence). The CDR3 is made up of 13 amino acids. The germline V and J ends were trimmed by 4 bases and 3 bases, with 9 bases remaining between them. The CDR3 loop is CASSPDSYYGYTF. CDR3 in DNA: TGTGCCAGCAGCCCGGACAGTTACTATGGCTACACCTTC.

The rearrangement joins TRBV5-1 to TRBJ2-3, with TRBD1 matching over 7 bases. The CDR3 contains 12 residues. Germline V CDR1 and CDR2: SGHRS, YFSETQ. J lost 5 bases, V lost 4 bases, and 1 base had no gene match. The CDR3 reads CASSPGGDTQYF. CDR3 sequence (DNA): TGCGCCAGCAGCCCAGGGGGAGATACGCAGTATTTT.

The chain uses TRBV18 and TRBJ2-1; 7 nucleotides align to TRBD2. Per the germline V gene, CDR1 is KGHSH and CDR2 is LQKENI. Trimming at V came to 5 bases and at J to 11 bases, leaving 9 bases not matched to a gene. The CDR3 loop spans 13 amino acids. The CDR3 spells CASSTSGGVKQFF. The CDR3 DNA reads as TGTGCCAGCTCAACGTCTGGGGGGGTCAAGCAGTTCTTC.

In its sample, this clone was seen a few times. In the same sample, other DNA sequences code for this CDR3. This chain links TRBV18 with TRBJ1-6; TRBD1 agrees at 10 bases. CDR1 and CDR2 from the germline V gene are KGHSH and LQKENI. The V segment lost 2 bases and the J segment 7 bases; nucleotides outside the gene matches: 2. The length of the CDR3 is 15 residues. CDR3 DNA sequence: TGTGCCAGCTCACCAGGGACAGGGGTCAATTCACCCCTCCACTTT. The encoded protein is CASSPGTGVNSPLHF.

The CDR3 nucleotides are TGTGCCAGCAGTTCCGGGACAGGGTACTCCTACGAGCAGTACGTC. Translating it yields CASSSGTGYSYEQYV. The gene calls are TRBV28 and TRBJ2-7; 9 positions match TRBD1. Germline loops: CDR1 MDHEN, CDR2 SYDVKM. CDR3 length: 15 residues. J gave up 0 bases and V 4 bases, and 4 bases lay outside the gene matches.

This clone came up once. CDR3 protein: CASSLETGSEGYTF. In nucleotides, the CDR3 is TGCGCCAGCAGCTTAGAGACAGGGAGTGAGGGCTACACCTTC. The chain has TRBV5-1 and TRBJ1-2, with 7 bases identical to TRBD1. After removal of 2 bases from V and 8 bases from J, the junction contained 9 bases not matched to a gene. The length of the CDR3 is 14 residues. CDR1 and CDR2 (germline): SGHRS, YFSETQ. Together with reference TRBV5-1 and TRBJ1-2, the CDR3 gives the full variable domain: KAGVTQTPRYLIKTRGQQVTLSCSPISGHRSVSWYQQTPGQGLQFLFEYFSETQRNKGNFPGRFSGRQFSNSRSEMNVSTLELGDSALYLCASSLETGSEGYTFGSGTRLTVV.

This rearrangement joins TRBV28 to TRBJ1-1, with TRBD1 matching 8 bases. V dropped 4 bases and J dropped 1; count of bases not matched to a gene: 8. Germline-derived CDR1 and CDR2 are MDHEN and SYDVKM. CDR3 length: 16 residues. CDR3 in DNA: TGTGCCAGCAGTTCGCCCCCCGGACAGGGGAACACTGAAGCTTTCTTT. It codes for CASSSPPGQGNTEAFF.

The gene calls are TRBV23-1 and TRBJ2-5, with TRBD1 as a possible D gene (6 bases). TRBV23-1 is given ORF status, its function remaining uncertain. Trimming took off 8 bases at V and 1 base at J, with 8 bases between the two ends. This CDR3 region has 12 residues. This CDR3 is CASEDSQETQYF. In DNA form, the CDR3 reads TGCGCCAGCGAGGACAGCCAAGAGACCCAGTACTTC.

V and J are TRBV9 and TRBJ2-5; tentatively, D is TRBD2 (5 bases). Germline-derived CDR1 and CDR2 are SGDLS and YYNGEE. With 0 bases removed from V and 2 bases from J, the gap between germline ends came to 11 bases. The CDR3 contains 15 residues. CDR3 bases: TGTGCCAGCAGCGTAGTATCGGGAACACAAGAGACCCAGTACTTC. It translates to CASSVVSGTQETQYF.

V is TRBV6-5 and J is TRBJ2-1; 7 bases fit TRBD1. The CDR3 is made up of 14 amino acids. Losses at the gene ends were 6 bases for V and 9 bases for J; bases not matched to a gene: 11. Germline lookup yields CDR1 MNHEY and CDR2 SVGAGI. The DNA for the CDR3 is TGTGCCAGCAGAATCCGACAGGGAGTAACTGAGCAGTTCTTC. This gives the protein CASRIRQGVTEQFF.

As regards this clone: One end of the junction does not line up with germline, which may come from a read error. The chain couples TRBV19 to TRBJ1-3; D call uncertain. The CDR3 runs to 11 residues. CDR1 is LNHDA, CDR2 SQIVND, per germline (reference sequence). In DNA, the CDR3 is TGCCAGAGTGGCGGAGGAAACACCATATATTTT. Translated: CQSGGGNTIYF.

The rearrangement uses TRBV2 and TRBJ2-3; TRBD2 matches 9 bases. CDR1 and CDR2 from the germline V gene are SNHLY and FYNNEI. V lost 9 bases, J lost 3 bases, and 16 bases stayed unmatched. CDR3 length equals 17 residues. In nucleotides, the CDR3 is TGTGCCAGTCAGGGGCTAGCGGGGACCAGAAGTACAGATACGCAGTATTTT. Translated, it gives CASQGLAGTRSTDTQYF.

The chain couples TRBV11-3 to TRBJ2-1, with D maybe TRBD2 (6 bases). The CDR3 spans 14 residues. With 5 bases removed from V and 6 bases from J, the gap between germline ends came to 14 bases. Germline V CDR1 and CDR2: SGHNT, YENEEA. CDR3 region: CASSPGIAANEQFF. The CDR3 coding sequence is TGTGCCAGCAGCCCCGGGATAGCGGCCAATGAGCAGTTCTTC. Based on the CDR3 plus reference TRBV11-3 and TRBJ2-1, the full variable domain is EAGVVQSPRYKIIEKKQPVAFWCNPISGHNTLYWYLQNLGQGPELLIRYENEEAVDDSQLPKDRFSAERLKGVDSTLKIQPAELGDSAVYLCASSPGIAANEQFFGPGTRLTVL.

J is TRBJ1-3 and V is TRBV5-4; D ambiguous. The length of the CDR3 is 15 residues. Deletions cut 0 bases from V and 4 bases from J, with 11 bases between. Germline values: CDR1 SGHNT, CDR2 YYREEE (reference sequence). The CDR3 nucleotides are TGTGCCAGCAGCTTGGCCTCAGGATCGGGAAACACCATATATTTT. Translation gives CASSLASGSGNTIYF.

V usage is TRBV7-2 and J usage is TRBJ2-7, with 7 bases that match TRBD1. V lost 4 bases, J lost 4 bases, and 13 bases stayed unmatched. The CDR3 has 16 residues. Germline V gene sequence: CDR1 SGHTA, CDR2 FQGNSA. The DNA of the CDR3 is TGTGCCAGCAGCTACACGCCGGGACAGTGGACGTACGAGCAGTACTTC. As protein: CASSYTPGQWTYEQYF. Full variable domain (outside the CDR3, taken from reference TRBV7-2 and TRBJ2-7): GAGVSQSPSNKVTEKGKDVELRCDPISGHTALYWYRQSLGQGLEFLIYFQGNSAPDKSGLPSDRFSAERTGGSVSTLTIQRTQQEDSAVYLCASSYTPGQWTYEQYFGPGTRLTVT.

The V and J genes are TRBV19 and TRBJ1-4; 7 bases are a match to TRBD1. CDR1 and CDR2 from the germline V gene are LNHDA and SQIVND (reference sequence). The CDR3 runs to 14 residues. The ends lost 7 bases at V and 8 bases at J; junction bases unmatched: 10. The CDR3 nucleotides are TGTGCCAGTACCGAGAGGGGGCGTGGGGAAAAACTGTTTTTT. Protein product: CASTERGRGEKLFF.

This clone was seen just once. The chain employs TRBV7-9 and TRBJ2-7; 8 nucleotides align to TRBD1. Germline values: CDR1 SEHNR, CDR2 FQNEAQ (reference sequence). Trimming removed 10 bases from V and 3 bases from J; junction bases left unmatched: 2. The CDR3 length is 11 residues. Here the CDR3 DNA reads TGTGCCACCACAGGGGGCTACGAGCAGTACTTC. Its protein product is CATTGGYEQYF.

The V gene is TRBV5-1, the J gene TRBJ1-2; 10 nucleotides align to TRBD1. J was trimmed by 7 bases and V by 0 bases; bases with no gene match: 9. Per germline, CDR1 SGHRS and CDR2 YFSETQ. There are 16 residues in the CDR3. CDR3 in amino acids: CASSLAPGQGNAGYTF. The CDR3 coding sequence is TGCGCCAGCAGCTTGGCCCCGGGACAGGGGAATGCTGGCTACACCTTC.